What follows is one T cell receptor beta chain and its context. The data were obtained in a study of blood T cell repertoires in COVID-19. Study background: The study drew acute and convalescent COVID-19 samples from the United States, Italy and Spain. Nucleic acid was either cDNA or gDNA, and it came from T cells, B-cell-depleted T cells, or PBMCs.

CDR3 length equals 13 residues. Germline trimming cut 6 bases from V and 8 bases from J; bases unmatched to any gene: 7. The germline gives CDR1 SGHRS, CDR2 YFSETQ. Source study methods: Amplified reference gene primers provided the basis for estimating nucleated cell counts. The table came from immunoSEQ multiplex PCR; TCRdb's copy has only in-frame clones and leaves some out. Clonal size and the V and J genes are those of that table, whereas D and trimming came from the DNA. The repertoire has about 13,000 clones, around 78% of them found once; the top ten carry approximately 34%. This sequence joins TRBV5-1 and TRBJ1-4, with TRBD1 matching over 7 bases. The sample comprised peripheral blood. The receptor was isolated from a human donor in a cohort sampled during active COVID-19. The CDR3 DNA is TGCGCCAGCACCCGGGACAGAGGGGAAAAACTGTTTTTT. Amino acids: CASTRDRGEKLFF.